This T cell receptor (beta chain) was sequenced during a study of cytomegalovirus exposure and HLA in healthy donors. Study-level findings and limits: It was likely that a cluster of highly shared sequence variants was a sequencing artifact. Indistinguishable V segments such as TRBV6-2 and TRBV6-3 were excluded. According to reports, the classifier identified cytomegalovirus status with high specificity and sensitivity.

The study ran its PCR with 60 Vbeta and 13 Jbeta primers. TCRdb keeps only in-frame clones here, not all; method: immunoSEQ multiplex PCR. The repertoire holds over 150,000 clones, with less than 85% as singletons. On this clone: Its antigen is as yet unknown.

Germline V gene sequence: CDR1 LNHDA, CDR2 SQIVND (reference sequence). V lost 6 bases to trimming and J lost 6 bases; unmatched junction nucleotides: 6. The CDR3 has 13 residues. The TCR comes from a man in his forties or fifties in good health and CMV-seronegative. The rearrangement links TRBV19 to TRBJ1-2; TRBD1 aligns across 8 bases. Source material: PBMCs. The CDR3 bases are TGTGCCAGTAGGACCAGGGGGCGTAATGGCTACACCTTC. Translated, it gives CASRTRGRNGYTF.